The T cell receptor beta chain described here comes from a study of CXCR3-negative and CXCR3-positive naive CD8 T cells. Germline lookup yields CDR1 SGHDT and CDR2 YYEEEE. The CDR3 loop spans 13 amino acids. The method, 5' RACE with UMI labels, was used to prepare the TRB cDNA libraries. TCRdb re-called the 5' RACE reads; every CDR3 protein appears as one record, without DNA. The repertoire shows about 98,000 distinct CDR3 sequences; the top ten hold roughly 1.1%. As regards this clonotype: Its antigen remains unidentified.

Study-wide results and caveats: Similar TRBV-TRBJ usage was seen in naive cells (both CXCR3-negative and CXCR3-positive), but memory cells differed. Hydrophobicity of TRB CDR3s was greater in CXCR3-positive naive cells than in CXCR3-negative naive cells.

This clonotype originated in a human donor in good health. Some clones in this sample may be carry-over from other donors' samples. The rearrangement uses TRBV5-6 and TRBJ2-5. Sequencing was done on a sample of naive CXCR3+ CD8+ T cells from blood. Subset defined: CD45RO-CCR7+CD27+CD95- naive CD8+ T cells expressing CXCR3 (TNR3+). Here the CDR3 reads CASSSESRDGQYF. Full variable domain (remainder filled in from reference TRBV5-6 and TRBJ2-5): DAGVTQSPTHLIKTRGQQVTLRCSPKSGHDTVSWYQQALGQGPQFIFQYYEEEERQRGNFPDRFSGHQFPNYSSELNVNALLLGDSALYLCASSSESRDGQYFGPGTRLLVL.